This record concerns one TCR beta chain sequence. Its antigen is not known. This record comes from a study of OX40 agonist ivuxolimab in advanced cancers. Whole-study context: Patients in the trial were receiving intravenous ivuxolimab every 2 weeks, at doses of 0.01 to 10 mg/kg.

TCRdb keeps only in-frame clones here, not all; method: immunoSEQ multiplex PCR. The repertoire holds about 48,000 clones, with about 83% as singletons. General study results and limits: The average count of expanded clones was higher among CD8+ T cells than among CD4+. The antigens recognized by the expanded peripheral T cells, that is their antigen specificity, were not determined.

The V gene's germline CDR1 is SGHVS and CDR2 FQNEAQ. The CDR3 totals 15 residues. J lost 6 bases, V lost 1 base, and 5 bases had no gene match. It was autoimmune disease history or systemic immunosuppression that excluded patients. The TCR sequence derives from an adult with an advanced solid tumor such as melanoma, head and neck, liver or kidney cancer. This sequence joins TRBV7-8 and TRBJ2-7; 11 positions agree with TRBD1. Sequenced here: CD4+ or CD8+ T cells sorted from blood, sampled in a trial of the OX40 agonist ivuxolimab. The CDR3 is CASSLGGTGGFEQYF. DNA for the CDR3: TGTGCCAGCAGCTTAGGAGGGACAGGGGGATTCGAGCAGTACTTC.